The subject of this entry is one TCR beta chain. Per the original methods: It was from reference gene primer amplification that nucleated cell counts were estimated. The table came from immunoSEQ multiplex PCR; TCRdb's copy has only in-frame clones and leaves some out. V, J and clone size are taken as reported in that table, and D and trimming were inferred from the DNA itself. Of about 440,000 clones listed, around 89% were seen once; the top ten hold 4% to 4.5%. The data belong to a study of blood T cell repertoires in COVID-19. For the study at large: Sites in the United States, Italy and Spain provided acute and convalescent COVID-19 samples. T cells, B-cell-depleted T cells, or PBMCs provided the cDNA or gDNA that served as material.

The TCR sequence derives from a woman aged 25-40 years with acute or convalescent COVID-19. Input material: peripheral blood.

The CDR3 sequence: CASSVGSLNEQFF. The CDR3 DNA reads TGTGCCAGCAGCGTAGGTAGCCTGAATGAGCAGTTCTTC. The genes are TRBV9 and TRBJ2-1; unclear D gene. The CDR3 is 13 residues long. V was trimmed by 0 bases and J by 7 bases, leaving 8 bases between them. Germline loops: CDR1 SGDLS, CDR2 YYNGEE.